This T cell receptor (beta chain) was recorded in a study of control samples from healthy donors and cancer patients (dated by TCRdb to the early 2020s). A note on this clone: The antigen it binds to is not known. No much larger clonotype is one base removed from it; base qualities were not supplied.

A distance of 13 bases separates the germline ends of V and J, which lose 5 bases and 5 bases respectively. CDR1 and CDR2 are read off the germline V gene (reference sequence) as SGHAT and FQDESV. The CDR3 spans 13 residues, from the cysteine through the phenylalanine. The entry retains the CDR3 DNA only, 39 bases that are in frame from base 1. Libraries were prepared through the immunoSEQ multiplex PCR assay. The table was pulled from immuneACCESS by TCRdb, which kept in-frame rearrangements only. Such tables lose some clones; where checked, under half of the loss comes from unresolved V genes, and the rest has no known cause. For this sample the table gives fewer than 300,000 clones, of which roughly four fifths were detected only once. About an eighth of the sample comes from the top ten.

Sequenced input: PBMCs. The sequence was collected from an older woman with lung cancer. Recombination connected TRBV11-1 to TRBJ2-7, with the D call perhaps TRBD1 or TRBD2, each one matching 6 bases. The CDR3 region reads CASSLGGGNEQYF. Here is the DNA: TGTGCCAGCAGCCTGGGGGGCGGGAACGAGCAGTACTTC. Here the CDR3 is joined to the reference TRBV11-1 and TRBJ2-7 genes, and the full variable domain is: EAEVAQSPRYKITEKSQAVAFWCDPISGHATLYWYRQILGQGPELLVQFQDESVVDDSQLPKDRFSAERLKGVDSTLKIQPAELGDSAMYLCASSLGGGNEQYFGPGTRLTVT.